This T cell receptor beta chain is drawn from a study of blood T cell repertoires in COVID-19. In the study overall: Sources were T cells, B-cell-depleted T cells, or PBMCs; the material itself was cDNA or gDNA.

Per germline, CDR1 LNHDA and CDR2 SQIVND (reference sequence). CDR3 length: 15 residues. J was trimmed by 5 bases and V by 6 bases; bases with no gene match: 12. TCRdb's table, derived via immunoSEQ multiplex PCR, lists solely in-frame clones and lacks some. The sample contains around 470,000 clones, 80% to 90% of which appear only once. The clonotype comes from a man younger than 30 with COVID-19, enrolled during active disease. Sample: peripheral blood. V and J are TRBV19 and TRBJ2-5, with 7 bases matching TRBD1. CDR3 residues: CASSSTRQGRETQYF. In nucleotides, the CDR3 is TGTGCCAGTAGCTCAACCAGACAGGGCCGGGAGACCCAGTACTTC.